This record concerns one T cell receptor beta chain sequence. Antigen: not known. CDR1 ENHRY and CDR2 SYGVKD come from the germline V gene. V gave up 11 bases and J gave up 5 bases; unmatched junction bases: 8. This CDR3 has 13 residues. Researchers took blood at baseline, on cycle 4 day 1, and on cycle 7 day 1. The data were taken from a study of OX40 agonist ivuxolimab in advanced cancers. Study information: Patients were treated with intravenous ivuxolimab, dosed at 0.01 to 10 mg/kg and infused every 2 weeks. Those enrolled were 82.7% male, with a mean age of around 55 years and ages from 23 to 79.

Overall study findings and caveats: CD4+ and CD8+ blood T cells expanded clonally by week 6 at 0.1 to 3.0 mg/kg.

TCRdb's copy holds only in-frame clones and misses some; the assay was immunoSEQ multiplex PCR. Of some 33,000 clones listed, 65% to 75% are singletons. The V call is TRBV10-3, the J call TRBJ1-1, with 10 bases lining up with TRBD1. The sample consisted of CD4+ or CD8+ T cells sorted from blood, taken in a trial of the OX40 agonist ivuxolimab. This receptor was taken from an adult with an advanced solid tumor such as melanoma, head and neck, liver or kidney cancer. CDR3 in DNA: TGTGCCGCAGGGGGACAGGGGCGAACTGAAGCTTTCTTT. Encoded protein: CAAGGQGRTEAFF.